A single TCR beta chain is shown here with its context. Its specificity is unknown. The data stem from a study of cytomegalovirus exposure and HLA in healthy donors. Germline values: CDR1 MDHEN, CDR2 SYDVKM. This CDR3 region has 14 residues. V dropped 6 bases and J dropped 5; count of bases not matched to a gene: 3. Study-wide results and caveats: A missense DCLRE1C variant was associated with V- and J-gene trimming of TCR beta chains in a later analysis, and an independent cohort replicated the association.

Primers: 60 Vbeta forward and 13 Jbeta reverse. Sequenced by immunoSEQ multiplex PCR; TCRdb stores in-frame clones only, minus some. The sample has approximately 110,000 clones, about 84% seen once; the top ten hold more than 3%. Material for sequencing was PBMCs. The rearrangement uses TRBV28 and TRBJ2-3, with 12 nucleotides matching TRBD2. This sequence was found in a man aged 35 to 55 in good health and CMV-seronegative. The CDR3 DNA reads TGTGCCAGCAGCCCTAGCGGGGGGGTAGATACGCAGTATTTT. This gives the protein CASSPSGGVDTQYF.